This T cell receptor (beta chain) was identified during a study of tumor-infiltrating lymphocytes in glioblastoma multiforme. Whole-study results and caveats: Only one glioblastoma patient had TCR and mutation analysis.

TCR beta libraries were built from RNA through three nested multiplex PCR rounds using modified ARM-PCR. These TCRB libraries lack any described unique molecular identifiers. MiXCR was run by TCRdb on the multiplex PCR reads, yielding one entry per CDR3 protein. The sample yields approximately 30,000 distinct CDR3 sequences, more than 55% seen once. There are many counts of this clonotype. Its cognate antigen is unknown. The V end lost 6 bases, the J end lost 11 bases, and 17 bases lay between the germline ends. CDR1 is MDHEN and CDR2 is SYDVKM in the germline V gene. The CDR3 runs to 12 residues. The sequenced sample was brain tumor tissue. The chain is built from TRBV28 and TRBJ2-7; D possibly corresponds to TRBD1 (6 bases). The sequence was collected from a male donor with glioblastoma. CDR3 sequence (DNA): TGTGCCAGCAGCCAACAGGGCGCCCGAGAGTACTTC. Translating gives CASSQQGAREYF.